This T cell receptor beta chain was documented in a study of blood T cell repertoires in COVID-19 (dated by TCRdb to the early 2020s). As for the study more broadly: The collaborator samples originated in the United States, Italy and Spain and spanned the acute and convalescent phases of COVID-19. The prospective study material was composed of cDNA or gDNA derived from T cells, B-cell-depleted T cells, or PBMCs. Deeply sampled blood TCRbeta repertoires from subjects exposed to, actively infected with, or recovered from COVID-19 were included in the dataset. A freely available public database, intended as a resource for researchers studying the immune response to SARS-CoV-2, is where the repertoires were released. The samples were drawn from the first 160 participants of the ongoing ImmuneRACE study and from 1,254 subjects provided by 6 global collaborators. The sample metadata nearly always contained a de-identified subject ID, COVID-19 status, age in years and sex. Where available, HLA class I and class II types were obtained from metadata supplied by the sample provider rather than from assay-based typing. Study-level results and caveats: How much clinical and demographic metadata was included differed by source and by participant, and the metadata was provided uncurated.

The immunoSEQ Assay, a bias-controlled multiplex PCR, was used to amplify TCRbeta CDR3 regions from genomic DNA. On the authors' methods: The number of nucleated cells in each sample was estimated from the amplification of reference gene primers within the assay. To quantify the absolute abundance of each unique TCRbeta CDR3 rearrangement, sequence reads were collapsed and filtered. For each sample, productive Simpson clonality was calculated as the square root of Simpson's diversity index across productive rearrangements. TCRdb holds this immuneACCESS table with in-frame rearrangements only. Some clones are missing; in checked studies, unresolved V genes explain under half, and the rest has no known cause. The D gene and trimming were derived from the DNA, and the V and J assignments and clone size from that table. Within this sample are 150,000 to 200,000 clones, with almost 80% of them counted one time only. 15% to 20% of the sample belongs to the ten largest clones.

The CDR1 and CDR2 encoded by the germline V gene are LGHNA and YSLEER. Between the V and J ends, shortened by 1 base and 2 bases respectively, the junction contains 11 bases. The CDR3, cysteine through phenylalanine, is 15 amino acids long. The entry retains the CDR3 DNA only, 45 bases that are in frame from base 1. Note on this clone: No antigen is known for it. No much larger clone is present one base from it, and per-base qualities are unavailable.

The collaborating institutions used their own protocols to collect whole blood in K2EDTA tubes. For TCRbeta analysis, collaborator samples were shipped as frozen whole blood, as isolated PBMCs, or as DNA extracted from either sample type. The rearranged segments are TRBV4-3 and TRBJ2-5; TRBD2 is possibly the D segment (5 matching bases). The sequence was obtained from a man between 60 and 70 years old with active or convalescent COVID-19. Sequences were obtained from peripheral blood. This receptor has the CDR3 CASSQGGLQQETQYF. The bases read TGCGCCAGCAGCCAAGGCGGGCTCCAACAAGAGACCCAGTACTTC.